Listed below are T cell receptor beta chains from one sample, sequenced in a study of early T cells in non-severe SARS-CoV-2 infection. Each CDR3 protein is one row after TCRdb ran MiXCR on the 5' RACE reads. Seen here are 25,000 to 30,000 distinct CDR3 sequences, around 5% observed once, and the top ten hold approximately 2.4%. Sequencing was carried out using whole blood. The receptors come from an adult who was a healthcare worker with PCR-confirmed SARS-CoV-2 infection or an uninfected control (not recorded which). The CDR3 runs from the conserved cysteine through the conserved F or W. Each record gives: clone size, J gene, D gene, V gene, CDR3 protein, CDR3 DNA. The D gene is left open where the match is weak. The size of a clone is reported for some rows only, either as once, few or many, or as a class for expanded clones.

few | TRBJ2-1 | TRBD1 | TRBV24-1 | CATSDSWTGGNEQFF | TGTGCCACCAGTGATTCATGGACAGGGGGCAATGAGCAGTTCTTC
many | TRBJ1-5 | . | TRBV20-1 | CSARDPTVTVDNQPQHF | TGCAGTGCTAGAGACCCTACCGTGACAGTAGACAATCAGCCCCAGCATTTT
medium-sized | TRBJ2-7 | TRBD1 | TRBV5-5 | CASSLGTGPEQYF | TGTGCCAGCAGCTTGGGGACAGGGCCCGAGCAGTACTTC
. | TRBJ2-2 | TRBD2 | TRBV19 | CASRGLAGSPTGELFF | TGTGCCAGCAGAGGACTAGCGGGTTCACCTACCGGGGAGCTGTTTTTT
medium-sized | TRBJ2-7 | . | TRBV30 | CAWSALSWGYEQYF | TGTGCCTGGAGCGCCTTAAGTTGGGGCTACGAGCAGTACTTC
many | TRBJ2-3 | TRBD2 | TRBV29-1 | CSVRAGGLNTDTQYF | TGCAGCGTGAGAGCGGGAGGCCTTAACACAGATACGCAGTATTTT
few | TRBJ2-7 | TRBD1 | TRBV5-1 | CASSFGVGTVNEQYF | TGCGCCAGCAGCTTCGGGGTAGGGACAGTCAACGAGCAGTACTTC
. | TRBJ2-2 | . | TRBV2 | CAGRSTGELFF | TGTGCCGGAAGGAGCACCGGGGAGCTGTTTTTT
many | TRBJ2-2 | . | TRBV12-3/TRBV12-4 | CASSLGDGELFF | TGTGCCAGCAGTCTAGGGGACGGGGAGCTGTTTTTT
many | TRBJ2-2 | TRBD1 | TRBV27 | CASSQGQAPFANTGELFF | TGTGCCAGCAGTCAGGGACAGGCCCCTTTCGCGAACACCGGGGAGCTGTTTTTT
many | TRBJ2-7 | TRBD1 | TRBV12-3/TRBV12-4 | CASRETGIYEQYF | TGTGCCAGCAGGGAGACAGGGATCTACGAGCAGTACTTC
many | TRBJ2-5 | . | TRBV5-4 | CASSRSSAKETQYF | TGTGCCAGCAGCCGTTCTAGCGCCAAAGAGACCCAGTACTTC
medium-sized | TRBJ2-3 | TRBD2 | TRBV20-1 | CSAKVAGGQLSEDTQYF | TGCAGTGCTAAGGTAGCGGGGGGCCAGCTATCCGAAGATACGCAGTATTTT
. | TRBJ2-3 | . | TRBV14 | CASSQDRVYTDTQYF | TGTGCCAGCAGCCAAGACAGGGTGTACACAGATACGCAGTATTTT
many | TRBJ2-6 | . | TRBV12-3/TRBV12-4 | CASSFSGANVLTF | TGTGCCAGCAGTTTTAGTGGGGCCAACGTCCTGACTTTC
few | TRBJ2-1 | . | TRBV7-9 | CASSPELF | TGTGCCAGCAGTCCGGAGCTCTTC
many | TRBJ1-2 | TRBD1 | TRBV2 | CASATGGYGYTF | TGTGCCAGCGCGACAGGGGGCTATGGCTACACCTTC
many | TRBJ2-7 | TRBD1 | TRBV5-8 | CASSLKRSGGNYEQYF | TGTGCCAGCAGCTTGAAGAGGTCAGGGGGCAACTACGAGCAGTACTTC
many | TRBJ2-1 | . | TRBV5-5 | CASRDGTAGNEQFF | TGTGCCAGCAGGGATGGGACCGCCGGCAATGAGCAGTTCTTC
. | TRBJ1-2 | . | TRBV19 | CASSRNYGYTF | TGTGCCAGTTCCCGCAACTATGGCTACACCTTC
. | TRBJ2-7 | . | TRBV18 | CASSPPIGGGPDSYEQYF | TGTGCCAGCTCACCACCGATTGGAGGGGGGCCCGACTCCTACGAGCAGTACTTC
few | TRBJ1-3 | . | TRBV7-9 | CASSSRDISGNTIYF | TGTGCCAGCAGTTCACGGGACATCTCTGGAAACACCATATATTTT
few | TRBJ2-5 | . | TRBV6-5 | CASIKRVGETQYF | TGTGCCAGCATCAAAAGGGTAGGGGAGACCCAGTACTTC
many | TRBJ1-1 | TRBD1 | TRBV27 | CASSLWGQGSTEAFF | TGTGCCAGCAGTTTATGGGGACAGGGATCTACTGAAGCTTTCTTT
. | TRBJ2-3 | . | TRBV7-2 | CASSLKVADTQYF | TGTGCCAGCAGCTTAAAGGTAGCAGATACGCAGTATTTT
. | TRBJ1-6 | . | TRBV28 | CASNSPTLSSYNSPLHF | TGTGCCAGCAATTCCCCGACTTTGAGCTCCTATAATTCACCCCTCCACTTT
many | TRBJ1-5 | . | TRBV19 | CASSGTRGISNQPQHF | TGTGCCAGTAGTGGGACTAGGGGAATCAGCAATCAGCCCCAGCATTTT
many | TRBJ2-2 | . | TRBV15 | CATSRSQGLDGELFF | TGTGCCACCAGCAGATCGCAGGGGCTCGACGGGGAGCTGTTTTTT
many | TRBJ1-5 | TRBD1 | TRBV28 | CASSRGTGSNQPQHF | TGTGCCAGCAGTCGGGGGACAGGCAGCAATCAGCCCCAGCATTTT
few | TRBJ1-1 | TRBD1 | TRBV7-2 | CASSFGGTVGRAFF | TGTGCCAGCAGCTTTGGCGGGACAGTCGGGAGAGCTTTCTTT
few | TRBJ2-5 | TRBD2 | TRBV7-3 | CASSPSGGYQETQYF | TGTGCCAGCAGCCCCAGCGGGGGGTACCAAGAGACCCAGTACTTC
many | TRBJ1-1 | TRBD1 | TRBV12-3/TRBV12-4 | CASSLGQSNTEAFF | TGTGCCAGCAGTTTGGGACAGTCGAACACTGAAGCTTTCTTT
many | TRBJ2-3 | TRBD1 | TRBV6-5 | CASSGGQGIGGTQYF | TGTGCCAGCAGTGGGGGACAGGGTATAGGTGGTACGCAGTATTTT
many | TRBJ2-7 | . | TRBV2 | CASNPWDPTGEQYF | TGTGCCAGCAACCCCTGGGACCCCACAGGCGAGCAGTACTTC
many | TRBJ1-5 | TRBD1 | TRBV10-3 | CAIRSDRDVNQPQHF | TGTGCCATCAGATCAGACAGGGACGTCAATCAGCCCCAGCATTTT
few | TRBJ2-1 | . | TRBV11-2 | CASSFLQGTTRGEQFF | TGTGCCAGCAGCTTCCTACAGGGGACTACCCGGGGTGAGCAGTTCTTC